The T cell receptor beta chain under discussion was sequenced for a study of response to subunit inactivated influenza vaccine (dated by TCRdb to about 2018). In the study overall: To follow how T cells responded to a trivalent subunit inactivated influenza vaccine, the researchers relied on deep quantitative profiling of the T cell receptor repertoire. Here is what the overall study found, with its caveats: According to the authors, only a limited number of new T cells may be recruited by each seasonal influenza vaccination.

The library was made by RT-PCR. TCRdb names Illumina HiSeq 2500 as the instrument used. Clones were called with MiXCR by TCRdb after fastp trimmed the public reads at Q25, and only in-frame beta chains were retained. Entries that share a CDR3 protein sequence are merged under the most common genes and DNA. Present in this sample are 150,000 to 200,000 distinct CDR3 sequences, about a tenth of which were seen just once. The leading ten clones occupy under 15% of the sample. In this sample, this clonotype turned up many times. No antigen is known for it. No much larger clone is present one base from it, and per-base qualities are unavailable. The time point label on this specimen signifies: 45 to 55 days after influenza vaccine administration. Sequences were derived from non-naive T cells sorted from PBMCs, sampled more than 35 days after vaccination. The cell subset or site label, as the study defines it: memory T cell fraction. This TCR was sampled from a man aged 45 to 65 who received an inactivated influenza vaccine. Donor details come from another sample of the same person, matched by shared clones.

The nucleotide sequence reads as follows: TGTGCCAGCACCCAAACCGGGAAAACCTACGAGCAGTACTTC. Its amino acids are CASTQTGKTYEQYF. The rearrangement joined TRBV12-3 or TRBV12-4 to TRBJ2-7; the D gene is possibly TRBD2, with 5 bases matching. The junction carries 15 bases between V and J, which are trimmed by 7 bases and 2 bases respectively. The CDR3 covers 14 residues, taking in both the cysteine and the phenylalanine. This entry keeps only the CDR3 DNA: 42 bases, framed from base 1.